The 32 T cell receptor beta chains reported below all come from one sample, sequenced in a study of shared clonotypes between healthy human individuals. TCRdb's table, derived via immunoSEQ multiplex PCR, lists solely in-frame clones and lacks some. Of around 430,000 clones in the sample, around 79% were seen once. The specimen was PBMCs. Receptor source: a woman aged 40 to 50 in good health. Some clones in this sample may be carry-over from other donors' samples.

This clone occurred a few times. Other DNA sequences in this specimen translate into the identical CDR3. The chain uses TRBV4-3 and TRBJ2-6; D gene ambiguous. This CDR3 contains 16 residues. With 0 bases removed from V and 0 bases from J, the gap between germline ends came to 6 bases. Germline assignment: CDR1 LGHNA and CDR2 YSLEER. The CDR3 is CASSQDGSSGANVLTF. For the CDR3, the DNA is TGCGCCAGCAGCCAAGATGGGTCCTCTGGGGCCAACGTCCTGACTTTC.

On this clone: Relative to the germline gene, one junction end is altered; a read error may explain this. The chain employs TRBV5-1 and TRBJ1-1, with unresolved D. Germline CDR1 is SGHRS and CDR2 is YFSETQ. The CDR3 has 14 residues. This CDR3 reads CASSLDSTNAEAFF. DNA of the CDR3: TGCGCCAGCAGCTTGGACTCGACGAACGCTGAGGCTTTCTTT.

CDR3 region: CASSEGEFGYTF. CDR3 nucleotides: TGTGCCAGCAGTGAAGGGGAATTTGGCTACACCTTC. The V call is TRBV2, the J call TRBJ1-2; unclear D gene. Germline CDR1 reads SNHLY; CDR2 reads FYNNEI. Trimming took 1 base from V and 7 from J, leaving 7 bases between them. This CDR3 comprises 12 residues.

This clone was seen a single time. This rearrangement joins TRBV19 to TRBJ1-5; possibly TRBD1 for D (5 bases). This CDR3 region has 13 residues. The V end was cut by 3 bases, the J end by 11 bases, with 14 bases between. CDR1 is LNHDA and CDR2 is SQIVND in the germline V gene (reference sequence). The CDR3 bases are TGTGCCAGTAGTATGCGGGGGGTTATAGCCCAGCATTTT. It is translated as CASSMRGVIAQHF.

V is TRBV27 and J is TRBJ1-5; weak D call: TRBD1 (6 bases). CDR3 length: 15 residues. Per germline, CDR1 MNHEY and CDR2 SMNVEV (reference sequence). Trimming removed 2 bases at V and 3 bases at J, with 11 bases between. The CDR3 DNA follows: TGTGCCAGCAGTTTAAAGCCAGGGGACAATCAGCCCCAGCATTTT. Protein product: CASSLKPGDNQPQHF.

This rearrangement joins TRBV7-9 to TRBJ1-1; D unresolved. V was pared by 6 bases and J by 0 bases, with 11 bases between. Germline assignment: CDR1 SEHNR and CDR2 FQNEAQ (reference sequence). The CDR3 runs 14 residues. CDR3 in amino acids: CASSHGPLNTEAFF. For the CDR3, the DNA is TGTGCCAGCAGTCACGGGCCGCTGAACACTGAAGCTTTCTTT.

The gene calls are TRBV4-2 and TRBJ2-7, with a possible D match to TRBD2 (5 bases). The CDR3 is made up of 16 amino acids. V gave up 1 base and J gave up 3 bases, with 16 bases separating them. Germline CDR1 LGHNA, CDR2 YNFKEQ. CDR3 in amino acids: CASSQGGLGLIYEQYF. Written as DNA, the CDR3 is TGTGCCAGCAGCCAAGGCGGGCTAGGACTCATCTACGAGCAGTACTTC.

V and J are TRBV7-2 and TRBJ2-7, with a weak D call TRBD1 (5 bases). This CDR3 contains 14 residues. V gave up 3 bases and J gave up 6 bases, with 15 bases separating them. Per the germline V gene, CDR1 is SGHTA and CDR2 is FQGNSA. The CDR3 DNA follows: TGTGCCAGCAGCTTGGGGCAATGGAAGGGCGAGCAGTACTTC. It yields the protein CASSLGQWKGEQYF.

The CDR3 reads CATRDIYSNQPQHF. In nucleotides, the CDR3 is TGTGCCACCCGGGACATCTATAGCAATCAGCCCCAGCATTTT. The chain is built from TRBV28 and TRBJ1-5, with TRBD1 as a possible D gene (6 bases). The length of the CDR3 is 14 residues. Between the trimmed V and J ends, which lost 10 bases and 0 bases, there was a span of 13 bases. Germline loops: CDR1 MDHEN, CDR2 SYDVKM.

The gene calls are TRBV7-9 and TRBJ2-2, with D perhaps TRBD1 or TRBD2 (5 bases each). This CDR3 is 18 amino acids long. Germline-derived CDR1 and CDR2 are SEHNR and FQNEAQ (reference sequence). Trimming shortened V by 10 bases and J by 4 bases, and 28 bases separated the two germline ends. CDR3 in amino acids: CATSRGRETPRGTGELFF. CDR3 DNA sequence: TGTGCCACCTCCCGGGGCAGGGAGACCCCACGTGGCACCGGGGAGCTGTTTTTT.

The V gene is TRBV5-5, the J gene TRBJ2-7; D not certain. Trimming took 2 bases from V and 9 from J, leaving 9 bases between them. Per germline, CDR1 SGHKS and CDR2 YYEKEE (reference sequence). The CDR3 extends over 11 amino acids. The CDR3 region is CASSFSDRQYF. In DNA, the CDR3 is TGTGCCAGCAGCTTCTCCGACCGGCAGTACTTC. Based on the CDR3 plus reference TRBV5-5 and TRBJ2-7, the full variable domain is DAGVTQSPTHLIKTRGQQVTLRCSPISGHKSVSWYQQVLGQGPQFIFQYYEKEERGRGNFPDRFSARQFPNYSSELNVNALLLGDSALYLCASSFSDRQYFGPGTRLTVT.

CDR3 residues: CASSGQTGFTEAFF. CDR3 bases: TGTGCCAGCAGCGGTCAGACAGGGTTCACTGAAGCTTTCTTT. The chain combines TRBV21-1 with TRBJ1-1; the D call of TRBD1 is as the table states it, not checked on the DNA. TRBV21-1 is listed as a pseudogene. There are 14 residues in the CDR3.

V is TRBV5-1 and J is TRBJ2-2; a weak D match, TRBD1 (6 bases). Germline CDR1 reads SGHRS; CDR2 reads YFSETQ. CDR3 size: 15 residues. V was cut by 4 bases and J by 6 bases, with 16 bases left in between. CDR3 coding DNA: TGCGCCAGCAGCCCTCAACGAGGGGGAGCCGGGGAGCTGTTTTTT. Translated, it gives CASSPQRGGAGELFF.

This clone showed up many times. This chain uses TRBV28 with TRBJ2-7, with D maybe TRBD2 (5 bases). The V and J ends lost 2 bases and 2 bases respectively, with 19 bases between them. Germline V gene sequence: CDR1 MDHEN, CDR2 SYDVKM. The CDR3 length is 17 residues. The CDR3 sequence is CASSLKDALAPTYEQYF. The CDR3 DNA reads TGTGCCAGCAGTTTAAAGGACGCGCTAGCTCCCACCTACGAGCAGTACTTC.

For the CDR3, the DNA is TGTGCCTGGAGTCTAGGGGCAAGAGGGGAGACCCAGTACTTC. This encodes CAWSLGARGETQYF. This chain connects TRBV30 to TRBJ2-5; D possibly uses TRBD1 or TRBD2 (5 bases each). Germline CDR1 and CDR2: GTSNPN and SVGIG (reference sequence). This CDR3 is built from 14 residues. V dropped 2 bases and J dropped 5 bases, with 15 bases sitting between them.

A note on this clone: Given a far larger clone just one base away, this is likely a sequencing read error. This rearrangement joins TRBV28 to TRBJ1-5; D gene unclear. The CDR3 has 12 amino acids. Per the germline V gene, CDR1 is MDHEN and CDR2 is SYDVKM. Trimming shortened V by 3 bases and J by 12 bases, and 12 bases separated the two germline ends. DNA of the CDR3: TGTGCCAGCAGTTTTTCTCTAGGGCTCCAGCATTTT. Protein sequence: CASSFSLGLQHF.

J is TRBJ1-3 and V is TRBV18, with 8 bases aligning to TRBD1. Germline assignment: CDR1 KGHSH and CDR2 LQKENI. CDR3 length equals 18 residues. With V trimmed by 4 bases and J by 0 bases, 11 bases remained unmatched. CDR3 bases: TGTGCCAGCTCACGTGAGACAGGGGCCTCTATCTCTGGAAACACCATATATTTT. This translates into CASSRETGASISGNTIYF.

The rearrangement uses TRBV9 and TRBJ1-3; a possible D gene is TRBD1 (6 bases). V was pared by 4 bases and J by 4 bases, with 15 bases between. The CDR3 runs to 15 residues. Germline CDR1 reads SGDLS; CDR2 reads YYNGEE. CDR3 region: CASSMTTGFGNTIYF. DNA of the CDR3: TGTGCCAGCAGCATGACGACAGGCTTCGGAAACACCATATATTTT. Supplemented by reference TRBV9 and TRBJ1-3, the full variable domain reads DSGVTQTPKHLITATGQRVTLRCSPRSGDLSVYWYQQSLDQGLQFLIQYYNGEERAKGNILERFSAQQFPDLHSELNLSSLELGDSALYFCASSMTTGFGNTIYFGEGSWLTVV.

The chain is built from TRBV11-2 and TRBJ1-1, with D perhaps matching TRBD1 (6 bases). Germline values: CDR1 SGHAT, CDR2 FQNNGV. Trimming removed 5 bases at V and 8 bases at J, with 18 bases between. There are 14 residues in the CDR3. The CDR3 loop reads CASSPITGTPEAFF. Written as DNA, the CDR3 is TGTGCCAGCAGCCCAATTACCGGGACACCAGAAGCTTTCTTT.

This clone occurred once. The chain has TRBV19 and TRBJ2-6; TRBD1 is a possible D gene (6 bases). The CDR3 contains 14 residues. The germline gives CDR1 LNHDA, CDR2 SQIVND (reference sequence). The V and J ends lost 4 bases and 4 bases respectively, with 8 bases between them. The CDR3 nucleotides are TGTGCCAGTAGTAACAGGGCCGGGGCCAACGTCCTGACTTTC. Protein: CASSNRAGANVLTF.

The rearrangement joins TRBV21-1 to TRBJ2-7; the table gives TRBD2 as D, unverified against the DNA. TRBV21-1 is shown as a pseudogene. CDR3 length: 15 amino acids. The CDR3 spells CARKRRSSRGDEQYF. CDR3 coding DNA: TGTGCACGAAAGCGAAGAAGCAGCCGGGGGGACGAGCAGTACTTC.

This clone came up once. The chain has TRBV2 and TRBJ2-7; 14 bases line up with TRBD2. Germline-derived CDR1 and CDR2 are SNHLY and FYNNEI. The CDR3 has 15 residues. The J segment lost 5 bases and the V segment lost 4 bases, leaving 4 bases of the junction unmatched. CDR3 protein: CASSGGLAGVHEQYF. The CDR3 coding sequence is TGTGCCAGCAGTGGGGGACTAGCGGGAGTCCACGAGCAGTACTTC.

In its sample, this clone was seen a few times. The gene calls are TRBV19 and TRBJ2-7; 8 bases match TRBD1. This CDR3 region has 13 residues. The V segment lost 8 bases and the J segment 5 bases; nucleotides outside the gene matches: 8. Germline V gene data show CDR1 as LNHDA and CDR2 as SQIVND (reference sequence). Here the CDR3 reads CASRGQGPNEQYF. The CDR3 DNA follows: TGTGCCAGTCGCGGACAGGGCCCGAACGAGCAGTACTTC.

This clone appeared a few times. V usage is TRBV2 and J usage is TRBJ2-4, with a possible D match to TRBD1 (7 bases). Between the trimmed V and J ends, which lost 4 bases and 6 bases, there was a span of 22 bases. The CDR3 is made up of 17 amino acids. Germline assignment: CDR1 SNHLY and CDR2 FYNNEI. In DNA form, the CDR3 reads TGTGCCAGCAGTGTGAACAGAAACAGGGGAGGTGGAAACATTCAGTACTTC. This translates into CASSVNRNRGGGNIQYF.

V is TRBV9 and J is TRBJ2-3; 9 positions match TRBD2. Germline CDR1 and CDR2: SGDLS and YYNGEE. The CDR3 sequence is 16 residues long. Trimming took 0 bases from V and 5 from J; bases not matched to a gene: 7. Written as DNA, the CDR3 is TGTGCCAGCAGCGTAGTTGCGGGAGCGGGGGGAGATACGCAGTATTTT. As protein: CASSVVAGAGGDTQYF. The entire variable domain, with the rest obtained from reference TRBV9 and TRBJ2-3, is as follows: DSGVTQTPKHLITATGQRVTLRCSPRSGDLSVYWYQQSLDQGLQFLIQYYNGEERAKGNILERFSAQQFPDLHSELNLSSLELGDSALYFCASSVVAGAGGDTQYFGPGTRLTVL.

CDR3 coding DNA: TGTGCCTGGAGTGCCGGAGAGGGGGCTTATTCACCCCTCCACTTT. Translated: CAWSAGEGAYSPLHF. The V gene is TRBV30, the J gene TRBJ1-6; 7 bases are a match to TRBD1. Germline lookup yields CDR1 GTSNPN and CDR2 SVGIG (reference sequence). V lost 1 base and J lost 8; bases outside the gene matches: 8. The CDR3 runs 15 residues.

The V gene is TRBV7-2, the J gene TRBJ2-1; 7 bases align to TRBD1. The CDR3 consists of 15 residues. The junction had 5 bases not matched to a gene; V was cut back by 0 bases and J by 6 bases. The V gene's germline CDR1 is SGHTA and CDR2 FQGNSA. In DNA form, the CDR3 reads TGTGCCAGCAGCTTAGCCGGGACAGCGAGCAATGAGCAGTTCTTC. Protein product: CASSLAGTASNEQFF.

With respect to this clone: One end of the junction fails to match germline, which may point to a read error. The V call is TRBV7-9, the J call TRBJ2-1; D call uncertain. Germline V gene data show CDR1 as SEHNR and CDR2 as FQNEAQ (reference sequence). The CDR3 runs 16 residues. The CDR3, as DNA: TGTGCCAGCACCTTAGTTTATAGTCGGTCCTACAATGAGCAGTTCTTC. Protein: CASTLVYSRSYNEQFF.

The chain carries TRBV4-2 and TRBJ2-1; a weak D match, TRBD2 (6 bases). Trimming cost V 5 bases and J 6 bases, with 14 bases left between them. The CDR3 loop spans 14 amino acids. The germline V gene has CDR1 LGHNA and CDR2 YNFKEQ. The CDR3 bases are TGTGCCAGCAGCTTCACGGGAGCCGGCAATGAGCAGTTCTTC. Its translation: CASSFTGAGNEQFF.

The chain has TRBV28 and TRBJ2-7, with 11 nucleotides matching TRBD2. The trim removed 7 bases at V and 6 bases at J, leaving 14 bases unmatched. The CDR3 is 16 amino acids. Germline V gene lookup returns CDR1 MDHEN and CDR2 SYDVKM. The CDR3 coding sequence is TGTGCCAGCACCACCGCTTCGACTAGCGGGATATTCGAGCAGTACTTC. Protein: CASTTASTSGIFEQYF.

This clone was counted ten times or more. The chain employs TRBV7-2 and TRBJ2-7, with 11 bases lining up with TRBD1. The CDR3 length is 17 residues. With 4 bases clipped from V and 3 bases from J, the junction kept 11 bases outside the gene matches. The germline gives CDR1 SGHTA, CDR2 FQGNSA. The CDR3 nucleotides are TGTGCCAGCAGCTCCTCCGGCCGCGGGACAGGGGGCTACGAGCAGTACTTC. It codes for CASSSSGRGTGGYEQYF.

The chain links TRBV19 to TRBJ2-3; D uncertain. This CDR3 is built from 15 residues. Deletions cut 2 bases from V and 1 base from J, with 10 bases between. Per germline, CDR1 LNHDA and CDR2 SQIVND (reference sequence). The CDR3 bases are TGTGCCAGTAGTATATTCTCGGACCGCACAGATACGCAGTATTTT. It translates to CASSIFSDRTDTQYF.